A selection of T cell receptor beta chains follows, all from one sample in a study of shared clonotypes between healthy human individuals. Produced via immunoSEQ multiplex PCR; TCRdb's table is partial and in-frame only. The sample carries 2.3 million or so clones, just over 90% recorded once. Sequencing was performed on naive CD4+ T cells from PBMCs. The receptor set was obtained from a young man in good health. Some clones in this sample may be carry-over from other donors' samples. The CDR3 runs from the conserved cysteine through the conserved F or W. D genes are given only for firm matches. Part of the rows lack a size; the others show once, few, many or a class for expanded clones.

v_gene	abundance	d_gene	j_gene	CDR3aa	CDR3nt
TRBV11-3	.	.	TRBJ2-7	CASSERESEGIVEQYF	TGTGCCAGCAGTGAACGAGAGAGCGAGGGAATCGTTGAGCAGTACTTC
TRBV13	.	.	TRBJ2-7	CASSPYTLSSYEQYF	TGTGCCAGCAGCCCCTACACCCTGAGCTCCTACGAGCAGTACTTC
TRBV6-4	.	.	TRBJ2-3	CASSDFGIAGTLTDTQYF	TGTGCCAGCAGTGACTTTGGGATTGCGGGGACCCTCACAGATACGCAGTATTTT
TRBV27	.	.	TRBJ1-2	CASSEDWGSSGYTF	TGTGCCAGCAGTGAAGATTGGGGGTCTTCCGGCTACACCTTC
TRBV25-1	.	TRBD1	TRBJ1-1	CASSESFGTVNTEAFF	TGTGCCAGCAGTGAATCGTTCGGGACAGTGAACACTGAAGCTTTCTTT
TRBV2	.	.	TRBJ2-3	CASSVRGPDTQYF	TGTGCCAGCAGTGTGAGGGGACCAGATACGCAGTATTTT
TRBV5-1	.	.	TRBJ2-1	CASSLEGTTYNEQFF	TGCGCCAGCAGCTTGGAAGGGACAACCTACAATGAGCAGTTCTTC
TRBV6-1	.	TRBD2	TRBJ2-1	CASTRTSGTYNEQFF	TGTGCCAGCACAAGGACTAGCGGGACCTACAATGAGCAGTTCTTC
TRBV6-6	.	.	TRBJ2-5	CASRAGYQETQYF	TGTGCCAGCAGAGCAGGGTACCAAGAGACCCAGTACTTC
TRBV5-1	.	TRBD2	TRBJ2-1	CASSVVAGVTNNEQFF	TGCGCCAGCAGCGTTGTAGCGGGAGTTACAAACAATGAGCAGTTCTTC
TRBV29-1	.	TRBD1	TRBJ1-2	CSAQARSWGQGSTGYTF	TGCAGCGCCCAGGCCAGGTCTTGGGGACAGGGCTCTACTGGCTACACCTTC
TRBV4-2	.	.	TRBJ2-5	CASSHGMGATQYF	TGTGCCAGCAGCCACGGCATGGGGGCGACCCAGTACTTC
TRBV19	.	.	TRBJ1-2	CASSIRGINYGYTF	TGTGCCAGTAGTATACGTGGGATCAACTATGGCTACACCTTC
TRBV5-1	few	.	TRBJ1-5	CASSPGVGPQHF	TGCGCCAGCTCCCCAGGCGTCGGGCCCCAGCATTTT
TRBV5-1	.	.	TRBJ2-7	CASSLELSWAYEQYF	TGCGCCAGCAGCTTGGAATTAAGCTGGGCCTACGAGCAGTACTTC
TRBV28	.	.	TRBJ1-2	CASSPPGVNYGYTF	TGTGCCAGCAGCCCCCCGGGGGTTAACTATGGCTACACCTTC
TRBV6-6	.	.	TRBJ2-7	CASSYRTSPPDYEQYF	TGTGCCAGCAGTTACCGGACCAGCCCTCCTGATTACGAGCAGTACTTC
TRBV11-1	.	TRBD1	TRBJ2-5	CASSSGTGGAETQYF	TGTGCCAGCAGCTCCGGGACAGGGGGCGCGGAGACCCAGTACTTC
TRBV5-1	.	.	TRBJ2-7	CASSGENNYEQYF	TGCGCCAGCAGCGGAGAGAATAACTACGAGCAGTACTTC
TRBV5-4	.	TRBD2	TRBJ2-5	CASSLTSGFETQYF	TGTGCCAGCAGCTTGACTAGCGGGTTCGAGACCCAGTACTTC